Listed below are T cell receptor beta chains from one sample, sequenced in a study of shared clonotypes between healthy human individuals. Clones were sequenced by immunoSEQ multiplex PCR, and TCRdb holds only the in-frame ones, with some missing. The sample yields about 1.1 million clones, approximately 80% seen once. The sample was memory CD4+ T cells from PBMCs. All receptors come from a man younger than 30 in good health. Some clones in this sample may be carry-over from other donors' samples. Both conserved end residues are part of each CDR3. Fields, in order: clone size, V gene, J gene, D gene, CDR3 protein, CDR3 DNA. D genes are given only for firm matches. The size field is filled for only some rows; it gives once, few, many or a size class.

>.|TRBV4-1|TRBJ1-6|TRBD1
CASSQIAGGLSPLHF
TGCGCCAGCAGCCAAATCGCAGGGGGCTTATCACCCCTCCACTTT
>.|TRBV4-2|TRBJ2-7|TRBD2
CASSQGLTGGTSYEQYF
TGTGCCAGCAGCCAAGGCCTAACGGGAGGCACCTCCTACGAGCAGTACTTC
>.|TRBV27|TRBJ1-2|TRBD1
CASSPNRGGLSDYGYTF
TGTGCCAGCAGTCCAAACAGGGGCGGGTTGAGTGACTATGGCTACACCTTC
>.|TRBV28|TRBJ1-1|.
CASSRGDSGGEAFF
TGTGCCAGCTCCAGAGGGGACTCCGGCGGTGAAGCTTTCTTT
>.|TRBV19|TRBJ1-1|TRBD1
CASSTQGARNTEAFF
TGTGCCAGTAGTACTCAGGGGGCGCGGAACACTGAAGCTTTCTTT
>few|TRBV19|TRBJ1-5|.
CATKRAESDQPQHF
TGTGCCACCAAACGGGCGGAGAGCGATCAGCCCCAGCATTTT
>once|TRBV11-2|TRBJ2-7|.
CASSLASQSSYEQYF
TGTGCCAGCAGCTTAGCCTCACAGAGCTCCTACGAGCAGTACTTC
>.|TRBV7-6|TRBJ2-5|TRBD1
CASSLGTGWETQYF
TGTGCCAGCAGCTTGGGGACAGGGTGGGAGACCCAGTACTTC
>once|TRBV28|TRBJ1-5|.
CASTLISGSNQPQHF
TGTGCCAGCACGCTAATTTCAGGTAGCAATCAGCCCCAGCATTTT
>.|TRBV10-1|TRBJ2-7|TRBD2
CASTSGYEQYF
TGCGCCAGCACTAGCGGCTACGAGCAGTACTTC
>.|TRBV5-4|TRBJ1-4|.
CASSSFQGTNEKLFF
TGTGCCAGCAGTTCGTTCCAGGGGACTAATGAAAAACTGTTTTTT
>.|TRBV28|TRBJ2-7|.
CATKDSYEQYF
TGTGCCACCAAGGACAGCTACGAGCAGTACTTC
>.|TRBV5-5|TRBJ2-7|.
CASSLAPGTYAQYF
TGTGCCAGCAGCTTGGCCCCAGGGACCTACGCTCAGTACTTC
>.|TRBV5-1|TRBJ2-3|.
CASSLGHNTDTQYF
TGCGCCAGCAGCCTCGGACACAACACAGATACGCAGTATTTT
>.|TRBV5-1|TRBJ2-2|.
CASSLDRQNTGELFF
TGCGCCAGCAGCTTGGACAGACAGAACACCGGGGAGCTGTTTTTT
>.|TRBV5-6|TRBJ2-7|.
CASSLGDTSFYEQYF
TGTGCCAGCAGCTTAGGGGACACATCCTTCTACGAGCAGTACTTC
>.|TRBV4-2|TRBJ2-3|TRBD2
CASSPRLAGGRGSTDTQYF
TGTGCCAGCAGCCCGCGACTAGCGGGAGGTAGGGGGAGCACAGATACGCAGTATTTT
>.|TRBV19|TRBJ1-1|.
CASSISGPAEAFF
TGTGCCAGTAGTATATCTGGACCGGCTGAAGCTTTCTTT
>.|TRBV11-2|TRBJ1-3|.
CASSPRSVGGNTIYF
TGTGCCAGCAGCCCGCGGTCTGTTGGCGGAAACACCATATATTTT
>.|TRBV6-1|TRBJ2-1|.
CASRGSYRGIGYNEQFF
TGTGCCAGCCGTGGGTCCTACCGAGGGATCGGGTACAATGAGCAGTTCTTC
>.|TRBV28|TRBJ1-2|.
CASSLYPPGNYGYTF
TGTGCCAGCAGTTTATATCCCCCGGGAAACTATGGCTACACCTTC
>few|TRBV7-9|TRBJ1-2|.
CASSLAGGQANYGYTF
TGTGCCAGCAGCTTAGCCGGGGGGCAGGCTAACTATGGCTACACCTTC
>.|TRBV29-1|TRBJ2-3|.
CSVESTDTQYF
TGCAGCGTTGAAAGCACAGATACGCAGTATTTT
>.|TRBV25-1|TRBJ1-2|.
CASRGGGVWEYGYTF
TGTGCCAGCAGGGGGGGAGGGGTGTGGGAGTATGGCTACACCTTC
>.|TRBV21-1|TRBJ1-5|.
CASSKGQQGKSSNQPQHF
TGTGCCAGCAGCAAAGGCCAGCAGGGGAAGAGTAGCAATCAGCCCCAGCATTTT
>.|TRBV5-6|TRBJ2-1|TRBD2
CASSLRLAGDLDEQFF
TGTGCCAGCAGCTTGCGTCTAGCGGGAGATTTGGATGAGCAGTTCTTC
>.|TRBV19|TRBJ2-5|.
CASSPGLYMETQYF
TGTGCCAGTAGTCCTGGACTGTATATGGAGACCCAGTACTTC
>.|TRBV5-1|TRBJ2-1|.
CASSPPSDEQFF
TGCGCCAGCAGCCCCCCGAGTGATGAGCAGTTCTTC
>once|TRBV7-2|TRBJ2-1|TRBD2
CASSIYSGNEQFF
TGTGCCAGCAGCATCTATAGCGGGAATGAGCAGTTCTTC
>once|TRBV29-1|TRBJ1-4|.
CSAVPSWTNEKLFF
TGCAGCGCCGTCCCAAGTTGGACTAATGAAAAACTGTTTTTT
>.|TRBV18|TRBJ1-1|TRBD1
CASSQGARTTEAFF
TGTGCCAGCTCGCAGGGGGCGAGAACCACTGAAGCTTTCTTT
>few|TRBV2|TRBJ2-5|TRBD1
CASSDRGQSQETQYF
TGTGCCAGCAGTGACCGGGGACAGAGTCAAGAGACCCAGTACTTC
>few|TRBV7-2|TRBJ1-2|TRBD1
CASSPGQGGGYTF
TGTGCCAGCAGCCCAGGACAGGGGGGTGGCTACACCTTC
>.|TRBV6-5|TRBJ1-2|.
CASTREAEVYGYTF
TGTGCCAGCACACGGGAAGCAGAAGTATATGGCTACACCTTC
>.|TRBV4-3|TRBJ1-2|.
CASSYQDREAGYTF
TGCGCCAGCAGCTACCAAGATCGTGAGGCTGGCTACACCTTC
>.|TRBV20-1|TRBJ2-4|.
CSASRNIQYF
TGCAGTGCGTCGCGTAACATTCAGTACTTC
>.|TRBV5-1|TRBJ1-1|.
CASRPVVSMNTEAFF
TGCGCCAGCCGCCCAGTGGTGTCTATGAACACTGAAGCTTTCTTT
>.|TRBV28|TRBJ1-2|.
CASSSVSGGYTF
TGTGCCAGCAGTTCGGTGTCCGGCGGCTACACCTTC
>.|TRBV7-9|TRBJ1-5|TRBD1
CASSPGTDNSNQPQHF
TGTGCCAGCAGCCCGGGGACAGATAATAGCAATCAGCCCCAGCATTTT
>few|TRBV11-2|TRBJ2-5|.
CASSQRLTQETQYF
TGTGCCAGCAGCCAACGACTGACGCAAGAGACCCAGTACTTC
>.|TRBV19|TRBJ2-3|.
CASSSPTDTQYF
TGTGCCAGTAGTAGCCCTACAGATACGCAGTATTTT
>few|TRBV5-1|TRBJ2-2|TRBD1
CASSLRTGNTGELFF
TGCGCCAGCAGCTTGCGGACAGGCAACACCGGGGAGCTGTTTTTT
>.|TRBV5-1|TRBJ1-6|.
CASSRDNSPLHF
TGCGCCAGCAGTCGGGATAATTCACCCCTCCACTTT
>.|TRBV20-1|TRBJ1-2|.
CSAREPGGYTF
TGCAGTGCTAGAGAACCCGGCGGCTACACCTTC
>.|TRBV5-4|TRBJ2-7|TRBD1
CASSTDRWGNEQYF
TGTGCCAGCAGCACGGACAGGTGGGGAAACGAGCAGTACTTC
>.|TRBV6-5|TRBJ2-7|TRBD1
CASSYGGRGKEEQYF
TGTGCCAGCAGTTACGGGGGCAGGGGGAAGGAAGAGCAGTACTTC
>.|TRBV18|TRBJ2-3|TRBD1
CASSSGQTRTDTQYF
TGTGCCAGCTCGTCGGGACAGACACGCACAGATACGCAGTATTTT
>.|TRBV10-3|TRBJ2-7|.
CAISGQPYTYEQYF
TGTGCCATCAGCGGACAACCGTATACCTACGAGCAGTACTTC
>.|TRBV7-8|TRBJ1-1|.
CASSQGRGNTEAFF
TGTGCCAGCAGTCAAGGACGGGGGAACACTGAAGCTTTCTTT